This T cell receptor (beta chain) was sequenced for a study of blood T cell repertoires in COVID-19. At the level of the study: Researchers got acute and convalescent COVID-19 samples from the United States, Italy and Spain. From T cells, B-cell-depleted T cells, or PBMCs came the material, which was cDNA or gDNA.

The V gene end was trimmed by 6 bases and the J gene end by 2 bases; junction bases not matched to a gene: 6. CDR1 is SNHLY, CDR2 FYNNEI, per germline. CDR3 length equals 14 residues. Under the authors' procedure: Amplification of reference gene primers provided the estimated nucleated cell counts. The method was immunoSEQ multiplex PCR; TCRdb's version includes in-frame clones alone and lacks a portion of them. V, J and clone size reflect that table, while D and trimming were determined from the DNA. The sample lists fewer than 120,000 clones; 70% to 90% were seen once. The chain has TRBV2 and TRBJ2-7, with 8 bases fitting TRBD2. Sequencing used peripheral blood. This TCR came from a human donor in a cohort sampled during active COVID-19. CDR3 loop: CASRTGGRPYEQYF. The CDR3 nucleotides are TGTGCCAGCAGGACGGGGGGGCGTCCCTACGAGCAGTACTTC.